The 8 T cell receptor beta chains in this list originate from one sample, sequenced in a study of T cell clones after liver transplantation. Sequencing used immunoSEQ multiplex PCR; TCRdb keeps in-frame clones, though not all of them. The sample has more than 45,000 clones; 70% are singletons. Specimen: CD4+ T cells from blood, collected at the approximately 15-month timepoint. Source of these receptors: a human patient who received a liver transplant. Some T cells may arise from the graft donor.

The V call is TRBV6-5, the J call TRBJ2-7, with D possibly being TRBD1 (5 bases). Germline V lookup: CDR1 MNHEY, CDR2 SVGAGI. The ends were cut back, 4 bases at V and 2 bases at J, with 15 bases in the middle. This CDR3 has 15 residues. CDR3 region: CASSWGLGLTYEQYF. The CDR3 nucleotides are TGTGCCAGCAGTTGGGGCCTCGGCTTGACCTACGAGCAGTACTTC.

This clone was counted only a few times. V gene TRBV4-1 combines with J gene TRBJ2-5; D tentatively fits TRBD1 or TRBD2 (5 bases each). Trimming removed 0 bases from V and 5 bases from J, with 13 bases in between. Per the germline V gene, CDR1 is MGHRA and CDR2 is YSYEKL. There are 15 residues in the CDR3. DNA of the CDR3: TGCGCCAGCAGCCAAGATCAAGGGACCCGCGAGACCCAGTACTTC. As protein: CASSQDQGTRETQYF.

The CDR3 reads CASGLGVGETQYF. The CDR3 DNA is TGTGCTAGTGGTTTGGGAGTAGGGGAGACCCAGTACTTC. This sequence joins TRBV12-5 and TRBJ2-5; D is unclear. Germline V CDR1 and CDR2: LGHNT, FRNRAP. CDR3 size: 13 residues. Trimming took off 1 base at V and 5 bases at J, with 8 bases between the two ends.

The gene calls are TRBV11-2 and TRBJ2-3; perhaps TRBD1 as D (6 bases). Germline V gives CDR1 SGHAT, CDR2 FQNNGV. V lost 4 bases and J lost 5, with 19 bases in between. The CDR3 is made up of 16 amino acids. In DNA, the CDR3 is TGTGCCAGCAGCTCTCAGGAGGCAGGGGTTATAGATACGCAGTATTTT. As protein: CASSSQEAGVIDTQYF.

J is TRBJ2-5 and V is TRBV27, with 10 bases fitting TRBD1. Germline V lookup: CDR1 MNHEY, CDR2 SMNVEV (reference sequence). The CDR3 is made up of 14 amino acids. The V and J ends lost 6 bases and 7 bases, in that order; junction bases with no gene match: 8. CDR3 DNA: TGTGCCAGCAGGGCGACAGGGGGCGGGGGGACCCAGTACTTC. Translating gives CASRATGGGGTQYF.

Only a few counts were recorded for this clone. Here the CDR3 DNA reads TGTGCCAGCAACCTAGGGGGGCCGAGCACAGATACGCAGTATTTT. Its protein is CASNLGGPSTDTQYF. V is TRBV7-2 and J is TRBJ2-3; either TRBD1 or TRBD2 may fit D (6 bases each). Germline assignment: CDR1 SGHTA and CDR2 FQGNSA. The CDR3 is made up of 15 amino acids. The V gene lost 7 bases and the J gene lost 0 bases, with 14 bases spanning the gap.

The chain is built from TRBV11-2 and TRBJ2-1, with 10 bases fitting TRBD2. This CDR3 is built from 19 residues. Germline CDR1 is SGHAT and CDR2 is FQNNGV. J gave up 2 bases and V 0 bases, and 10 bases lay outside the gene matches. CDR3 sequence: CASSLDRGLAGAPYNEQFF. CDR3 bases: TGTGCCAGCAGCTTAGATCGTGGGCTAGCGGGAGCCCCCTACAATGAGCAGTTCTTC.

For this clone: The same CDR3 arises from other DNA sequences in this sample as well. The chain is built from TRBV15 and TRBJ1-5; no clear D. This CDR3 is built from 12 residues. Germline V gives CDR1 LNHNV, CDR2 YYDKDF (reference sequence). With 3 bases removed from V and 4 bases from J, the gap between germline ends came to 4 bases. The CDR3: CATSRGNQPQHF. The CDR3 DNA reads TGTGCCACCAGCAGGGGGAATCAGCCCCAGCATTTT.